This T cell receptor beta chain was sequenced in a study of identical twins. In TCRdb, the 5' RACE reads were re-called with MiXCR into one record per CDR3 protein. The table records 1.5 million to 2 million distinct CDR3 sequences, 25% to 35% of them present only once. CDR1 and CDR2 from the germline V gene are DFQATT and SNEGSKA (reference sequence). V lost 3 bases and J 4 bases, leaving 13 bases between the germline ends. The CDR3 consists of 14 residues. This clonotype appeared a few times. The V gene is TRBV20-1, the J gene TRBJ2-1, with TRBD2 as a possible D gene (5 bases). This TCR came from a newborn girl in good health. The sequenced material came from cord blood. Written as DNA, the CDR3 is TGCAGTGCTAGGGCTAGCCCGTCGTACAATGAGCAGTTCTTC. It encodes CSARASPSYNEQFF.